The 21 T cell receptor beta chains given below trace back to one sample, sequenced in a study of T cell repertoires in ileal Crohn's disease. Data came from immunoSEQ multiplex PCR; TCRdb stores just in-frame clones and leaves some out. The sample consists of about 17,000 clones, about 70% of them appearing once. Noted time point: inflamed ileum from the surgical specimen. The sample taken for sequencing was ileal tissue. Receptor source: an adult with Crohn's disease.

This chain connects TRBV6-5 to TRBJ2-7; 10 nucleotides align to TRBD1. V trimming: 7 bases; J trimming: 3 bases; junction bases outside the gene matches: 3. The germline V gene has CDR1 MNHEY and CDR2 SVGAGI. This CDR3 is built from 13 residues. CDR3 amino acids: CASTGQGDYEQYF. The CDR3 DNA is TGTGCCAGCACCGGACAGGGGGACTACGAGCAGTACTTC.

By sample share, this clone is medium-sized. V is TRBV19 and J is TRBJ1-5; a possible D gene is TRBD1 (6 bases). The CDR3 extends over 16 amino acids. The V end was cut by 3 bases, the J end by 1 base, with 13 bases between. CDR1 is LNHDA and CDR2 is SQIVND in the germline V gene (reference sequence). The CDR3 loop is CASSIMGGQSNQPQHF. The CDR3 DNA reads as TGTGCCAGTAGTATTATGGGGGGGCAAAGCAATCAGCCCCAGCATTTT.

The chain carries TRBV27 and TRBJ2-1, with TRBD2 matching 11 bases. V lost 3 bases to trimming and J lost 4 bases; unmatched junction nucleotides: 5. The CDR3 has 16 amino acids. Germline V lookup: CDR1 MNHEY, CDR2 SMNVEV (reference sequence). The CDR3 sequence is CASSLVGTSGYNEQFF. The CDR3, as DNA: TGTGCCAGCAGTTTGGTTGGGACTAGCGGTTACAATGAGCAGTTCTTC.

CDR3 in amino acids: CASRVSGGADTQYF. The CDR3 nucleotides are TGTGCCAGCAGAGTAAGCGGGGGGGCAGATACGCAGTATTTT. J is TRBJ2-3 and V is TRBV2, with 10 bases identical to TRBD2. The V gene's germline CDR1 is SNHLY and CDR2 FYNNEI. This CDR3 comprises 14 residues. With V trimmed by 6 bases and J by 4 bases, 4 bases remained unmatched.

This chain joins TRBV7-9 and TRBJ1-3; no definite D call. Trimming took off 1 base at V and 4 bases at J, with 5 bases between the two ends. The CDR3 spans 13 residues. Per the germline V gene, CDR1 is SEHNR and CDR2 is FQNEAQ (reference sequence). DNA for the CDR3: TGTGCCAGCAGCTTAGAAGGGGGAAACACCATATATTTT. This codes for CASSLEGGNTIYF.

This chain links TRBV7-6 with TRBJ2-6, with 7 bases aligning to TRBD2. The CDR3 spans 17 residues. V lost 5 bases to trimming and J lost 0 bases; unmatched junction nucleotides: 7. Germline V gene sequence: CDR1 SGHVS, CDR2 FNYEAQ. The CDR3 DNA sequence: TGTGCCAGCAGCCCTACCGGGGAGGGCTCTGGGGCCAACGTCCTGACTTTC. Translation gives CASSPTGEGSGANVLTF.

CDR3 sequence (DNA): TGTGCCAGCAGCTCCATTTATGTGGCCAACGTCCTGACTTTC. Translated, it gives CASSSIYVANVLTF. This rearrangement joins TRBV27 to TRBJ2-6; D gene unclear. This CDR3 is 14 amino acids long. The V and J ends lost 6 bases and 6 bases respectively, with 12 bases between them. Germline V gene data show CDR1 as MNHEY and CDR2 as SMNVEV (reference sequence). Based on the CDR3 plus reference TRBV27 and TRBJ2-6, the full variable domain is EAQVTQNPRYLITVTGKKLTVTCSQNMNHEYMSWYRQDPGLGLRQIYYSMNVEVTDKGDVPEGYKVSRKEKRNFPLILESPSPNQTSLYFCASSSIYVANVLTFGAGSRLTVL.

This chain connects TRBV27 to TRBJ2-7, with a weak D call TRBD1 (6 bases). CDR3 length: 13 amino acids. V lost 5 bases, J lost 0 bases, and 8 bases lay in between. The germline V gene encodes CDR1 MNHEY and CDR2 SMNVEV (reference sequence). CDR3 sequence (DNA): TGTGCCAGCAGTCTGGACAGCTCCTACGAGCAGTACTTC. Encoded protein: CASSLDSSYEQYF.

The CDR3 sequence is CASSQTGEQFF. The CDR3 bases are TGTGCCAGCAGCCAAACCGGGGAGCAGTTCTTC. V gene TRBV5-5 combines with J gene TRBJ2-1; no firm D call. CDR1 is SGHKS and CDR2 is YYEKEE in the germline V gene (reference sequence). V was shortened by 4 bases and J by 10 bases, with 9 bases between the two germline ends. This CDR3 has 11 amino acids.

The chain uses TRBV19 and TRBJ1-1, with 7 bases that match TRBD1. This CDR3 spans 20 amino acids. The germline V gene has CDR1 LNHDA and CDR2 SQIVND (reference sequence). Trimming cost V 3 bases and J 1 base; bases outside gene matches: 20. Here the CDR3 reads CASSISLPGTVRRRNTEAFF. In nucleotides, the CDR3 is TGTGCCAGTAGTATTTCCCTGCCCGGGACAGTGAGAAGACGGAACACTGAAGCTTTCTTT.

The gene calls are TRBV6-1 and TRBJ2-1; D is perhaps TRBD2 (5 bases). The V and J ends lost 7 bases and 6 bases respectively, with 10 bases between them. Germline assignment: CDR1 MNHNS and CDR2 SASEGT. This CDR3 has 12 residues. In DNA form, the CDR3 reads TGTGCCAGCATTTCCGAGGGCAATGAGCAGTTCTTC. Its translation is CASISEGNEQFF.

In its sample, this clone is medium-sized. V usage is TRBV10-1 and J usage is TRBJ1-6; D remains unclear. V was cut by 2 bases and J by 6 bases, with 2 bases left in between. In germline, CDR1 is WNHNN, CDR2 SYGVQD (reference sequence). The CDR3 covers 12 residues. The CDR3 region has the DNA TGCGCCAGCAGTGAGGGTAATTCACCCCTCCACTTT. It yields the protein CASSEGNSPLHF.

V and J are TRBV9 and TRBJ2-1, with D perhaps assigned TRBD1 or TRBD2 (5 bases each). V was trimmed by 2 bases and J by 7 bases, leaving 16 bases between them. The germline V gene has CDR1 SGDLS and CDR2 YYNGEE. This CDR3 spans 15 amino acids. This chain's CDR3 is CASSVAGTPWNEQFF. In DNA form, the CDR3 reads TGTGCCAGCAGCGTGGCCGGGACCCCGTGGAATGAGCAGTTCTTC. Variable domain in full (rest from reference TRBV9 and TRBJ2-1): DSGVTQTPKHLITATGQRVTLRCSPRSGDLSVYWYQQSLDQGLQFLIQYYNGEERAKGNILERFSAQQFPDLHSELNLSSLELGDSALYFCASSVAGTPWNEQFFGPGTRLTVL.

The rearrangement joins TRBV11-2 to TRBJ2-7, with D tentatively TRBD1 (6 bases). The CDR3 spans 14 residues. V gave up 3 bases and J gave up 6 bases, with 15 bases separating them. Germline CDR1 is SGHAT and CDR2 is FQNNGV. The CDR3 region is CASSFTTGTGEQYF. The CDR3 DNA reads as TGTGCCAGCAGCTTTACTACAGGGACCGGCGAGCAGTACTTC.

This chain connects TRBV5-1 to TRBJ2-7, with TRBD2 identical over 7 bases. Trimming removed 5 bases from V and 5 bases from J; junction bases left unmatched: 10. Germline V gene data show CDR1 as SGHRS and CDR2 as YFSETQ. This CDR3 spans 14 amino acids. DNA of the CDR3: TGCGCCAGCAGGGAGCAAGCGGGATCCCACGAGCAGTACTTC. Protein sequence: CASREQAGSHEQYF.

The genes are TRBV10-3 and TRBJ2-5; D may correspond to TRBD1 or TRBD2 (6 bases each). Germline V gene sequence: CDR1 ENHRY, CDR2 SYGVKD. The length of the CDR3 is 12 residues. V was clipped by 8 bases and J by 6 bases, with 13 bases between them. CDR3 region: CAIGGQEKTQYF. CDR3 bases: TGTGCCATCGGGGGGCAAGAAAAGACCCAGTACTTC.

The V call is TRBV13, the J call TRBJ1-6; TRBD1 aligns across 7 bases. The CDR3 totals 13 residues. Germline CDR1 and CDR2: PRHDT and FYEKMQ (reference sequence). The ends lost 5 bases at V and 10 bases at J; junction bases unmatched: 5. Written as DNA, the CDR3 is TGTGCCAGCAGCCGACAGGGAGAATCACCCCTCCACTTT. Its translation: CASSRQGESPLHF.

The J gene is TRBJ2-3, the V gene TRBV4-2, with D unclear. The CDR3 totals 16 residues. Germline V gene lookup returns CDR1 LGHNA and CDR2 YNFKEQ. Trimming removed 3 bases at V and 2 bases at J, with 15 bases between. For the CDR3, the DNA is TGTGCCAGCAGCCACGTATCAAGTACAATCACAGATACGCAGTATTTT. Translating gives CASSHVSSTITDTQYF.

This clone was counted a single time. This chain links TRBV9 with TRBJ2-2; the match to TRBD1 covers 8 bases. The CDR3 loop spans 16 amino acids. Germline loops: CDR1 SGDLS, CDR2 YYNGEE. With V trimmed by 1 base and J by 1 base, 3 bases remained unmatched. The CDR3 DNA reads as TGTGCCAGCAGCGTAAGGGGGACAGGGAACACCGGGGAGCTGTTTTTT. Its protein is CASSVRGTGNTGELFF.

This rearrangement joins TRBV28 to TRBJ2-6, with D hard to call. With 5 bases removed from V and 2 bases from J, the gap between germline ends came to 16 bases. This CDR3 comprises 17 residues. CDR1 and CDR2 (germline): MDHEN, SYDVKM. The CDR3 nucleotides are TGTGCCAGCAGTCGACCCGGGCCTAGTACTGGGGCCAACGTCCTGACTTTC. Translating gives CASSRPGPSTGANVLTF. Drawing the rest from reference TRBV28 and TRBJ2-6, the complete variable domain is DVKVTQSSRYLVKRTGEKVFLECVQDMDHENMFWYRQDPGLGLRLIYFSYDVKMKEKGDIPEGYSVSREKKERFSLILESASTNQTSMYLCASSRPGPSTGANVLTFGAGSRLTVL.

The chain uses TRBV19 and TRBJ1-1; the D gene is possibly TRBD1 (6 bases). Trimming shortened V by 5 bases and J by 4 bases, and 14 bases separated the two germline ends. The CDR3 extends over 14 amino acids. The V gene's germline CDR1 is LNHDA and CDR2 SQIVND (reference sequence). The CDR3 DNA is TGTGCCAGTAGTGGAAACCAGGGGAGCACTGAAGCTTTCTTT. Its translation is CASSGNQGSTEAFF.